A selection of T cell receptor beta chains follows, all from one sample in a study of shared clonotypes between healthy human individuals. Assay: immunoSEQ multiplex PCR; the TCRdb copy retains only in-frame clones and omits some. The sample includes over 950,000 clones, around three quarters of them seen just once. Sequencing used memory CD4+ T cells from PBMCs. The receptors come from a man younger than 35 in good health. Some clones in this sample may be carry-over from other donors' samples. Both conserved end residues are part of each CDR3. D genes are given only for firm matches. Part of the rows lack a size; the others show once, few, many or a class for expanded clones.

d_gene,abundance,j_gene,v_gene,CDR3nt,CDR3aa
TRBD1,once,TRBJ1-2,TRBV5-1,TGCGCCAGCAGCTTGGGGACAGGGGGTGCGGATGGCTACACCTTC,CASSLGTGGADGYTF
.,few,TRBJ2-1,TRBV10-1,TGCGCCAGCAGCCCGAACAGCTTCCCTAACTACAATGAGCAGTTCTTC,CASSPNSFPNYNEQFF
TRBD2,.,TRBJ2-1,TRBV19,TGTGCCAGTAGTCTAGCGGGACAAAACAATGAGCAGTTCTTC,CASSLAGQNNEQFF
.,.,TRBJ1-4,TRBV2,TGTGCCAGCAGTTTGACGGGCAATGAAAAACTGTTTTTT,CASSLTGNEKLFF
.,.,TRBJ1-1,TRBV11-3,TGTGCCAGCAGCTTAGAATCGAACACTGAAGCTTTCTTT,CASSLESNTEAFF
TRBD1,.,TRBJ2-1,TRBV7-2,TGTGCCAGCAGCATCCCCAGGGGGCCCTACAATGAGCAGTTCTTC,CASSIPRGPYNEQFF
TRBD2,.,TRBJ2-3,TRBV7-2,TGTGCCAGCAGCCTAACCAAGGGACTACGTACGTTTGATACGCAGTATTTT,CASSLTKGLRTFDTQYF
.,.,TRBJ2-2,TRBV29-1,TGCAGCGTTGAAGTGCTGGACACCGGGGAGCTGTTTTTT,CSVEVLDTGELFF
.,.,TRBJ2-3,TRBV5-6,TGTGCCAGCAGCTTGGCGCGGGGATGGGCAGATACGCAGTATTTT,CASSLARGWADTQYF
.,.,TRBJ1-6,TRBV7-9,TGTGCCAGCAGCCCCCGGGACCTTGGTGTCCCCCTCCACTTT,CASSPRDLGVPLHF
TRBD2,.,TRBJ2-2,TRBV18,TGTGCCAGCTCACCCCTAGCGGGAGGTTTCACCGGGGAGCTGTTTTTT,CASSPLAGGFTGELFF
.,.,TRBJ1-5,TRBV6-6,TGTGCCAGCAGTTACTCGAGGGGGAGCAATCAGCCCCAGCATTTT,CASSYSRGSNQPQHF
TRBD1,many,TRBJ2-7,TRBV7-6,TGTGCCAGCAGCTCCCGGGCAGGGGGCGGCGAGCAGTACTTC,CASSSRAGGGEQYF
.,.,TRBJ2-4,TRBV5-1,TGCGCCAGCAGCTTTGACGGGATTGGCATTCAGTACTTC,CASSFDGIGIQYF
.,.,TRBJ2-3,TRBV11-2,TGTGCCAGCAGCTTAGGGGGTACGACCGACGGCACAGATACGCAGTATTTT,CASSLGGTTDGTDTQYF
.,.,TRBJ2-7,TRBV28,TGTGCCAGCAGGAGCCAGAGATCCGGGCCCTACGAGCAGTACTTC,CASRSQRSGPYEQYF
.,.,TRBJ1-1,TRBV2,TGTGCCAGCAGGACCCCCGCTGCCAGGTTCGCCGCTGAAGCTTTCTTT,CASRTPAARFAAEAFF
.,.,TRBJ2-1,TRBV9,TGTGCCAGTAACCCAGATGGGTCCTACAATGAGCAGTTCTTC,CASNPDGSYNEQFF
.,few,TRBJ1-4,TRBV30,TGTGCCTGCCATCGTGAGATTGTTAGTGAAAAACTGTTTTTT,CACHREIVSEKLFF
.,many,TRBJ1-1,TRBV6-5,TGTGCCAGCAGTTACTCCAGGGACACTGAAGCTTTCTTT,CASSYSRDTEAFF